Shown below are 30 T cell receptor beta chains from a single sample sequenced in a study of cytomegalovirus exposure and HLA in healthy donors. The PCR was carried out with 60 Vbeta primers and 13 Jbeta primers. Profiled with immunoSEQ multiplex PCR; TCRdb holds only in-frame clones, not every one. The repertoire holds over 150,000 clones, 70% to 80% seen once, with approximately 8% in the top ten. The specimen sequenced was PBMCs. These receptor sequences come from a man in his thirties or forties in good health and CMV-seropositive.

The chain joins TRBV11-3 to TRBJ2-2; 7 bases fit TRBD2. The CDR3 contains 14 residues. V lost 2 bases to trimming and J lost 6 bases; unmatched junction nucleotides: 3. In germline, CDR1 is SGHNT, CDR2 YENEEA. CDR3 DNA sequence: TGTGCCAGCAGCTTAATCGGGGGGTCCGGGGAGCTGTTTTTT. Encoded protein: CASSLIGGSGELFF.

The rearrangement links TRBV28 to TRBJ1-3; 8 nucleotides match TRBD1. V shed 3 bases, J shed 0 bases, and the junction held 1 base outside the gene matches. Germline loops: CDR1 MDHEN, CDR2 SYDVKM. This CDR3 is 15 amino acids long. In DNA form, the CDR3 reads TGTGCCAGCAGTTTGGACAGGGCCTCTGGAAACACCATATATTTT. It codes for CASSLDRASGNTIYF.

The chain links TRBV19 to TRBJ2-3, with D maybe TRBD2 (6 bases). V was clipped by 3 bases and J by 0 bases, with 10 bases between them. The CDR3 consists of 15 residues. The germline V gene encodes CDR1 LNHDA and CDR2 SQIVND (reference sequence). The CDR3 here is CASSMGLTSTDTQYF. CDR3 DNA sequence: TGTGCCAGTAGTATGGGACTCACGAGCACAGATACGCAGTATTTT. The full variable domain, its missing parts supplied by reference TRBV19 and TRBJ2-3, is DGGITQSPKYLFRKEGQNVTLSCEQNLNHDAMYWYRQDPGQGLRLIYYSQIVNDFQKGDIAEGYSVSREKKESFPLTVTSAQKNPTAFYLCASSMGLTSTDTQYFGPGTRLTVL.

The chain carries TRBV9 and TRBJ1-4; D remains ambiguous. Germline V lookup: CDR1 SGDLS, CDR2 YYNGEE. Trimming stripped 4 bases from V and 7 bases from J, with 17 bases between. This CDR3 contains 15 residues. The CDR3 protein is CASSSNTFSGEKLFF. The CDR3 DNA sequence: TGTGCCAGCAGCTCCAACACCTTCTCGGGTGAAAAACTGTTTTTT. Full variable domain (rest looked up from reference TRBV9 and TRBJ1-4): DSGVTQTPKHLITATGQRVTLRCSPRSGDLSVYWYQQSLDQGLQFLIQYYNGEERAKGNILERFSAQQFPDLHSELNLSSLELGDSALYFCASSSNTFSGEKLFFGSGTQLSVL.

The chain combines TRBV2 with TRBJ2-7; D uncertain. Germline V gives CDR1 SNHLY, CDR2 FYNNEI. V was trimmed by 6 bases and J by 6 bases, leaving 12 bases between them. This CDR3 has 12 residues. The CDR3 DNA is TGTGCCAGCAGCCGACTTCCGCTCGAGCAGTACTTC. This sequence encodes CASSRLPLEQYF.

This chain links TRBV19 with TRBJ2-3; 7 positions agree with TRBD2. Germline V gene lookup returns CDR1 LNHDA and CDR2 SQIVND (reference sequence). Trimming took 4 bases from V and 0 from J; bases not matched to a gene: 13. The CDR3 contains 18 residues. CDR3 DNA: TGTGCCAGTAGTAAGGGAGGTCTAGCGGTTACTAGCACAGATACGCAGTATTTT. Amino acid sequence: CASSKGGLAVTSTDTQYF.

This clone came up once. The V call is TRBV18, the J call TRBJ1-5; 9 bases align to TRBD1. The CDR3 consists of 16 residues. Germline lookup yields CDR1 KGHSH and CDR2 LQKENI. The J segment lost 1 base and the V segment lost 1 base, leaving 2 bases of the junction unmatched. DNA of the CDR3: TGTGCCAGCTCACCACTGGACAGGGGAAGCAATCAGCCCCAGCATTTT. Translating it yields CASSPLDRGSNQPQHF.

The chain combines TRBV11-2 with TRBJ2-3, with TRBD1 as a possible D gene (6 bases). Trimming left V 3 bases short and J 6 bases short, with 19 bases between. Germline lookup yields CDR1 SGHAT and CDR2 FQNNGV. This CDR3 has 16 amino acids. The CDR3 reads CASSFPQGPPLDTQYF. The DNA of the CDR3 is TGTGCCAGCAGCTTTCCCCAGGGGCCCCCATTGGATACGCAGTATTTT.

The rearrangement links TRBV19 to TRBJ2-7; a possible D gene is TRBD2 (6 bases). V was trimmed by 5 bases and J by 5 bases, leaving 13 bases between them. CDR1 and CDR2 from the germline V gene are LNHDA and SQIVND (reference sequence). This CDR3 spans 13 amino acids. CDR3 coding DNA: TGTGCCAGTAGTCAGACTAGAGGTAACGAGCAGTACTTC. This gives the protein CASSQTRGNEQYF.

This clone appeared a single time. The chain has TRBV30 and TRBJ1-1, with TRBD1 matching 7 bases. The CDR3 runs to 12 residues. Trimming at V came to 6 bases and at J to 1 base, leaving 2 bases not matched to a gene. Germline V gene data show CDR1 as GTSNPN and CDR2 as SVGIG (reference sequence). CDR3 region: CACRTGNTEAFF. The DNA of the CDR3 is TGTGCCTGCCGGACAGGGAACACTGAAGCTTTCTTT. Complete variable domain (other parts from reference TRBV30 and TRBJ1-1): SQTIHQWPATLVQPVGSPLSLECTVEGTSNPNLYWYRQAAGRGLQLLFYSVGIGQISSEVPQNLSASRPQDRQFILSSKKLLLSDSGFYLCACRTGNTEAFFGQGTRLTVV.

This chain links TRBV6-1 with TRBJ1-5; TRBD1 aligns across 9 bases. This CDR3 spans 15 amino acids. The germline gives CDR1 MNHNS, CDR2 SASEGT. V shed 7 bases and J 2 bases; nucleotides not matched to a gene: 6. The CDR3, as DNA: TGTGCCAGCAACGCGGACAGGGGAGGCAATCAGCCCCAGCATTTT. Protein: CASNADRGGNQPQHF.

This clone was seen more than once but under ten times. The rearrangement joins TRBV7-8 to TRBJ2-1; 14 nucleotides match TRBD2. Germline CDR1 is SGHVS and CDR2 is FQNEAQ. The CDR3 extends over 17 amino acids. V shed 6 bases and J 3 bases; nucleotides not matched to a gene: 7. CDR3 loop: CASRKGTSGGLYNEQFF. CDR3 in DNA: TGTGCCAGCAGGAAAGGGACTAGCGGGGGCCTCTACAATGAGCAGTTCTTC.

This clone was observed once. The V call is TRBV25-1, the J call TRBJ1-2, with a weak D call TRBD1 (5 bases). The V gene's germline CDR1 is MGHDK and CDR2 SYGVNS. The CDR3 consists of 14 residues. Deletions cut 6 bases from V and 3 bases from J, with 14 bases between. The CDR3 region is CASRVSGSDYGYTF. The CDR3 DNA follows: TGTGCCAGCAGGGTCTCAGGGTCCGACTATGGCTACACCTTC.

The genes are TRBV19 and TRBJ2-2; 9 nucleotides line up with TRBD1. From germline, CDR1 is LNHDA and CDR2 SQIVND (reference sequence). This CDR3 contains 15 residues. Unmatched junction bases numbered 3, after V lost 1 base and J lost 6 bases. The CDR3 here is CASSIGDRVAGELFF. For the CDR3, the DNA is TGTGCCAGTAGTATAGGGGACAGGGTTGCCGGGGAGCTGTTTTTT.

V and J are TRBV4-1 and TRBJ2-7; 14 bases map to TRBD2. Trimming cost V 0 bases and J 5 bases; bases outside gene matches: 6. Germline CDR1 and CDR2: MGHRA and YSYEKL. CDR3 size: 17 residues. CDR3 amino acids: CASSQEGTSGGRNEQYF. The CDR3 DNA reads TGCGCCAGCAGCCAAGAGGGGACTAGCGGGGGAAGGAACGAGCAGTACTTC.

V is TRBV27 and J is TRBJ1-2; possibly TRBD1 for D (5 bases). Germline-derived CDR1 and CDR2 are MNHEY and SMNVEV (reference sequence). The CDR3 contains 15 residues. V lost 7 bases and J lost 5, with 20 bases in between. The DNA for the CDR3 is TGTGCCAGCAAAAGGTCGCAGGGCGTAGGATATGGCTACACCTTC. This encodes CASKRSQGVGYGYTF.

The chain links TRBV10-3 to TRBJ2-3; TRBD2 is a possible D gene (6 bases). V was cut by 2 bases and J by 5 bases, with 11 bases left in between. This CDR3 is 14 amino acids long. The germline V gene encodes CDR1 ENHRY and CDR2 SYGVKD. The CDR3 DNA follows: TGTGCCATCAGTGAGGGTAGCGGAAGAGATACGCAGTATTTT. Translated: CAISEGSGRDTQYF.

V and J are TRBV11-2 and TRBJ2-7, with TRBD2 matching over 8 bases. Germline CDR1 is SGHAT and CDR2 is FQNNGV. V shed 7 bases, J shed 2 bases, and the junction held 4 bases outside the gene matches. CDR3 length: 13 residues. The CDR3 loop is CASTIAGPYEQYF. In DNA form, the CDR3 reads TGTGCCAGCACCATAGCGGGGCCCTACGAGCAGTACTTC.

This rearrangement joins TRBV7-9 to TRBJ1-2, with 11 bases lining up with TRBD1. V lost 1 base, J lost 0 bases, and 7 bases stayed unmatched. The CDR3 is made up of 18 amino acids. CDR1 SEHNR and CDR2 FQNEAQ come from the germline V gene (reference sequence). CDR3 coding DNA: TGTGCCAGCAGCTTAGAGAATTGGACAGGGGGCTCTAACTATGGCTACACCTTC. Encoded protein: CASSLENWTGGSNYGYTF.

The chain is built from TRBV7-6 and TRBJ1-2; D might be TRBD1 (6 bases). V dropped 1 base and J dropped 8 bases, with 11 bases sitting between them. Germline lookup yields CDR1 SGHVS and CDR2 FNYEAQ. The CDR3 is 13 residues long. This CDR3 is CASSLDRVGGYTF. CDR3 in DNA: TGTGCCAGCAGCTTAGACAGGGTTGGAGGCTACACCTTC.

This sequence joins TRBV19 and TRBJ2-6, with TRBD1 as a possible D gene (5 bases). Trimming pared 5 bases from V and 0 bases from J, leaving 11 bases between. The CDR3 runs to 16 residues. Germline V lookup: CDR1 LNHDA, CDR2 SQIVND (reference sequence). Here the CDR3 reads CASSGHLSSGANVLTF. The CDR3 DNA reads as TGTGCCAGTAGTGGACACCTATCCTCTGGGGCCAACGTCCTGACTTTC.

This clone has only a few counts. This chain uses TRBV6-5 with TRBJ1-6; 8 nucleotides line up with TRBD1. The germline gives CDR1 MNHEY, CDR2 SVGAGI. The CDR3 contains 15 residues. Trimming took 6 bases from V and 7 from J; bases not matched to a gene: 8. CDR3 DNA sequence: TGTGCCAGCAGCCTCGGGACAGGTGTGAATTCACCCCTCCACTTT. It specifies CASSLGTGVNSPLHF.

This chain connects TRBV30 to TRBJ1-5, with D unclear. This CDR3 is built from 14 residues. CDR1 GTSNPN and CDR2 SVGIG come from the germline V gene (reference sequence). Between the trimmed V and J ends, which lost 5 bases and 5 bases, there was a span of 16 bases. The CDR3 is CAWGDTNTHQPQHF. The CDR3 DNA sequence: TGTGCCTGGGGCGACACAAACACTCATCAGCCCCAGCATTTT.

This clone was counted only a few times. The chain recombines TRBV5-1 with TRBJ2-5; no clear D gene. V was clipped by 0 bases and J by 2 bases, with 8 bases between them. CDR1 is SGHRS and CDR2 is YFSETQ in the germline V gene. The CDR3 loop spans 14 amino acids. CDR3 protein: CASSLAAGQETQYF. DNA of the CDR3: TGCGCCAGCAGCTTGGCGGCAGGTCAAGAGACCCAGTACTTC.

The chain uses TRBV6-1 and TRBJ2-4; D is unclear. The V and J ends lost 4 bases and 0 bases respectively, with 4 bases between them. The CDR3 sequence is 13 residues long. Germline CDR1 reads MNHNS; CDR2 reads SASEGT. CDR3 protein: CASSAQAKNIQYF. CDR3 nucleotide sequence: TGTGCCAGCAGTGCCCAAGCCAAAAACATTCAGTACTTC.

The V gene is TRBV19, the J gene TRBJ1-5; 11 bases match TRBD1. This CDR3 has 16 amino acids. Germline V lookup: CDR1 LNHDA, CDR2 SQIVND (reference sequence). J gave up 6 bases and V 2 bases, and 6 bases lay outside the gene matches. The CDR3 protein is CASSILGGTGGQPQHF. The CDR3 DNA is TGTGCCAGTAGTATATTGGGGGGGACAGGGGGTCAGCCCCAGCATTTT.

There are a few counts of this clone. The chain links TRBV5-6 to TRBJ2-5; D is possibly TRBD2 (5 bases). Looked up from germline, CDR1 is SGHDT and CDR2 is YYEEEE. V was clipped by 3 bases and J by 5 bases, with 11 bases between them. CDR3 length equals 13 residues. The CDR3 DNA follows: TGTGCCAGCAGCTACCTAGCTCCCGAGACCCAGTACTTC. Its translation: CASSYLAPETQYF.

V usage is TRBV19 and J usage is TRBJ2-1, with TRBD2 identical over 15 bases. The CDR3 loop spans 18 amino acids. Germline loops: CDR1 LNHDA, CDR2 SQIVND (reference sequence). Unmatched junction bases numbered 5, after V lost 1 base and J lost 4 bases. The CDR3 spells CASSIGGTSGGRYNEQFF. The CDR3 nucleotides read TGTGCCAGTAGTATAGGGGGGACTAGCGGGGGGAGGTACAATGAGCAGTTCTTC.

J is TRBJ2-3 and V is TRBV30, with 11 bases matching TRBD2. Losses at the gene ends were 8 bases for V and 3 bases for J; bases not matched to a gene: 7. Germline CDR1 is GTSNPN and CDR2 is SVGIG (reference sequence). This CDR3 contains 14 residues. The CDR3 nucleotides are TGTGCCGGAGGGGCTAGCGGGGGGACAGATACGCAGTATTTT. It encodes CAGGASGGTDTQYF.

The chain is built from TRBV27 and TRBJ2-6; TRBD1 aligns across 10 bases. Unmatched junction bases numbered 5, after V lost 0 bases and J lost 0 bases. The CDR3 contains 19 residues. CDR1 and CDR2 from the germline V gene are MNHEY and SMNVEV (reference sequence). The CDR3 protein is CASSLSGQGYVSGANVLTF. The CDR3 DNA follows: TGTGCCAGCAGTTTATCGGGACAGGGGTATGTCTCTGGGGCCAACGTCCTGACTTTC.